This TCR beta chain is from a study of blood T cell repertoires in COVID-19. Study overall: In each case, the material was cDNA or gDNA derived from T cells, B-cell-depleted T cells, or PBMCs.

TCRdb keeps only in-frame clones here, not all; method: immunoSEQ multiplex PCR. Here the sample spans around 260,000 clones, about four fifths being singletons. This CDR3 has 14 residues. The V gene's germline CDR1 is SGHKS and CDR2 YYEKEE (reference sequence). After removal of 4 bases from V and 2 bases from J, the junction contained 6 bases not matched to a gene. This TCR was recovered from a woman between 50 and 59 years old who had recovered from COVID-19. The rearrangement links TRBV5-5 to TRBJ2-7; 7 positions agree with TRBD1. Source material: peripheral blood. For the CDR3, the DNA is TGTGCCAGCAGCCGGAAGGGGGCCACCTACGAGCAGTACTTC. Protein: CASSRKGATYEQYF.